The 18 T cell receptor beta chains below all came from one sample that was sequenced in a study of CD4+ T cells in melanoma (dated by TCRdb to 2022 to 2024). The method behind the library was the immunoSEQ multiplex PCR assay. TCRdb stores this immuneACCESS table with in-frame sequences only. Part of the clones is absent; in the studies checked, under half of the shortfall reflects unresolved V genes, and no reason is known for the rest. Across this sample there are about 140,000 clones, with about 90% seen only once. The top ten hold less than 2% of the sample. All receptors derive from a human donor with melanoma.

The chain uses TRBV7-2 and TRBJ2-1; unclear D gene. Trimming took 1 base from V and 6 from J, leaving 10 bases between them. The germline CDR1 and CDR2 sequences are SGHTA and FQGNSA. The length of the CDR3 is 14 residues. Here the CDR3 DNA reads TGTGCCAGCAGCTTAGTCGGCCGGGCCAATGAGCAGTTCTTC. Amino acid sequence: CASSLVGRANEQFF.

The chain links TRBV11-2 to TRBJ2-7; D may be TRBD2 (6 bases). Germline V gene lookup returns CDR1 SGHAT and CDR2 FQNNGV. There are 15 residues in the CDR3. V was trimmed by 5 bases and J by 3 bases, leaving 17 bases between them. The CDR3 loop is CASSPRLVMNYEQYF. CDR3 nucleotide sequence: TGTGCCAGCAGCCCGCGACTAGTAATGAACTACGAGCAGTACTTC. The variable domain in full, with the rest retrieved from reference TRBV11-2 and TRBJ2-7, is EAGVAQSPRYKIIEKRQSVAFWCNPISGHATLYWYQQILGQGPKLLIQFQNNGVVDDSQLPKDRFSAERLKGVDSTLKIQPAKLEDSAVYLCASSPRLVMNYEQYFGPGTRLTVT.

V gene TRBV7-8 combines with J gene TRBJ2-5; 9 nucleotides agree with TRBD2. With V trimmed by 5 bases and J by 2 bases, 6 bases remained unmatched. CDR3 length equals 15 residues. CDR1 and CDR2 from the germline V gene are SGHVS and FQNEAQ. This chain's CDR3 is CASSPLSGGQETQYF. The CDR3 coding sequence is TGTGCCAGCAGCCCTCTTAGCGGGGGACAAGAGACCCAGTACTTC.

The genes are TRBV4-1 and TRBJ1-1; 7 bases are shared with TRBD1. The CDR3 loop spans 16 amino acids. The V and J ends lost 1 base and 3 bases, in that order; junction bases with no gene match: 8. Germline V lookup: CDR1 MGHRA, CDR2 YSYEKL. For the CDR3, the DNA is TGCGCCAGCAGCCAAGTAAAGGGGGCGTGGGACACTGAAGCTTTCTTT. It encodes CASSQVKGAWDTEAFF.

The chain couples TRBV4-2 to TRBJ2-1; unclear D gene. The ends were cut back, 0 bases at V and 5 bases at J, with 11 bases in the middle. This CDR3 has 15 amino acids. Germline CDR1 and CDR2: LGHNA and YNFKEQ. The CDR3 sequence is CASSQDSFGHNEQFF. In nucleotides, the CDR3 is TGTGCCAGCAGCCAAGATTCATTTGGTCACAATGAGCAGTTCTTC.

The rearrangement links TRBV18 to TRBJ1-2; no reliable D call. The germline V gene has CDR1 KGHSH and CDR2 LQKENI. The V gene lost 3 bases and the J gene lost 7 bases, with 15 bases spanning the gap. This CDR3 is 14 amino acids long. CDR3 nucleotides: TGTGCCAGCTCACCCCAGGAGACAAATTCTGGCTACACCTTC. This encodes CASSPQETNSGYTF.

The CDR3 DNA follows: TGCGCCTCCTCAACCCCCCAATACGCCGGGGAGCTGTTTTTT. Its protein product is CASSTPQYAGELFF. The chain recombines TRBV5-1 with TRBJ2-2; no clear D. V lost 10 bases and J 6 bases, leaving 19 bases between the germline ends. Germline CDR1 and CDR2: SGHRS and YFSETQ. The CDR3 is 14 residues long.

This clone was counted a single time. The chain uses TRBV5-8 and TRBJ2-7, with unresolved D. Trimming pared 3 bases from V and 2 bases from J, leaving 6 bases between. Germline CDR1 is SGHTS and CDR2 is YDEGEE. The CDR3 sequence is 12 residues long. CDR3 amino acids: CASSWSPYEQYF. The CDR3 region has the DNA TGTGCCAGCAGCTGGAGCCCCTACGAGCAGTACTTC.

The chain couples TRBV5-5 to TRBJ1-5, with D unresolved. Trimming pared 2 bases from V and 5 bases from J, leaving 8 bases between. Germline V gene sequence: CDR1 SGHKS, CDR2 YYEKEE (reference sequence). CDR3 size: 13 residues. CDR3 sequence (DNA): TGTGCCAGCAGCTTACAGCCGGATCAGCCCCAGCATTTT. Its translation: CASSLQPDQPQHF.

The chain uses TRBV30 and TRBJ2-5; TRBD2 is a possible D gene (5 bases). V lost 2 bases, J lost 5 bases, and 21 bases lay in between. The CDR3 extends over 16 amino acids. Germline loops: CDR1 GTSNPN, CDR2 SVGIG (reference sequence). The CDR3 loop reads CAWSLSGGPESETQYF. In DNA form, the CDR3 reads TGTGCCTGGAGTCTTTCCGGAGGCCCGGAGTCGGAGACCCAGTACTTC. The complete variable domain, with remaining parts taken from reference TRBV30 and TRBJ2-5, reads SQTIHQWPATLVQPVGSPLSLECTVEGTSNPNLYWYRQAAGRGLQLLFYSVGIGQISSEVPQNLSASRPQDRQFILSSKKLLLSDSGFYLCAWSLSGGPESETQYFGPGTRLLVL.

The CDR3 reads CAWSAGQTQNSNQPQHF. For the CDR3, the DNA is TGTGCCTGGAGTGCCGGTCAGACTCAGAATAGCAATCAGCCCCAGCATTTT. The chain recombines TRBV30 with TRBJ1-5; D remains unclear. The germline V gene encodes CDR1 GTSNPN and CDR2 SVGIG (reference sequence). The CDR3 spans 17 residues. Trimming stripped 1 base from V and 0 bases from J, with 16 bases between.

This rearrangement joins TRBV7-9 to TRBJ2-5, with D possibly being TRBD2 (5 bases). V was cut by 3 bases and J by 3 bases, with 8 bases left in between. The germline V gene has CDR1 SEHNR and CDR2 FQNEAQ (reference sequence). This CDR3 is built from 13 residues. The CDR3 sequence: CASSFYGEETQYF. The CDR3 DNA sequence: TGTGCCAGCAGCTTCTACGGGGAAGAGACCCAGTACTTC.

The V call is TRBV27, the J call TRBJ2-1; 9 bases agree with TRBD2. The CDR3 loop spans 16 amino acids. Germline CDR1 MNHEY, CDR2 SMNVEV (reference sequence). Trimming cost V 8 bases and J 10 bases; bases outside gene matches: 18. The CDR3 DNA sequence: TGTGCCAGCCGCAGAATTAGCGGGGGAAGAAGTCGGGAGCAGTTCTTC. Translated, it gives CASRRISGGRSREQFF.

The chain couples TRBV5-8 to TRBJ2-3, with 7 nucleotides matching TRBD1. The CDR3 loop spans 15 amino acids. The junction had 6 bases not matched to a gene; V was cut back by 4 bases and J by 1 base. Germline V lookup: CDR1 SGHTS, CDR2 YDEGEE. The CDR3 region is CASSHHRGGTDTQYF. The CDR3 bases are TGTGCCAGCAGCCATCACAGGGGCGGCACAGATACGCAGTATTTT.

The V call is TRBV27, the J call TRBJ2-7; D is unclear. This CDR3 is 13 amino acids long. The V end lost 5 bases, the J end lost 2 bases, and 10 bases lay between the germline ends. The germline V gene encodes CDR1 MNHEY and CDR2 SMNVEV (reference sequence). The CDR3 is CASSLKPTYEQYF. The CDR3 DNA sequence: TGTGCCAGCAGTCTTAAACCAACCTACGAGCAGTACTTC.

The gene calls are TRBV7-9 and TRBJ2-7; D is undetermined. Between the trimmed V and J ends, which lost 3 bases and 5 bases, there was a span of 8 bases. Germline CDR1 is SEHNR and CDR2 is FQNEAQ (reference sequence). The CDR3 totals 12 residues. The CDR3 nucleotides are TGTGCCAGCAGCTTGGTTGAAGACGAGCAGTACTTC. It encodes CASSLVEDEQYF.

The CDR3 protein is CASRTGGETGELFF. CDR3 nucleotide sequence: TGTGCCAGCAGGACAGGGGGCGAGACCGGGGAGCTGTTTTTT. This sequence joins TRBV2 and TRBJ2-2; 10 nucleotides line up with TRBD1. Germline CDR1 is SNHLY and CDR2 is FYNNEI. Trimming took 6 bases from V and 5 from J; bases not matched to a gene: 3. The CDR3 spans 14 residues.

The chain uses TRBV4-1 and TRBJ1-1; perhaps TRBD1 as D (6 bases). The V end was cut by 0 bases, the J end by 2 bases, with 19 bases between. This CDR3 contains 18 residues. Germline CDR1 and CDR2: MGHRA and YSYEKL. CDR3 in DNA: TGCGCCAGCAGCCAAGATTACCTCGTACAGGGACTCAACACTGAAGCTTTCTTT. Translating it yields CASSQDYLVQGLNTEAFF.